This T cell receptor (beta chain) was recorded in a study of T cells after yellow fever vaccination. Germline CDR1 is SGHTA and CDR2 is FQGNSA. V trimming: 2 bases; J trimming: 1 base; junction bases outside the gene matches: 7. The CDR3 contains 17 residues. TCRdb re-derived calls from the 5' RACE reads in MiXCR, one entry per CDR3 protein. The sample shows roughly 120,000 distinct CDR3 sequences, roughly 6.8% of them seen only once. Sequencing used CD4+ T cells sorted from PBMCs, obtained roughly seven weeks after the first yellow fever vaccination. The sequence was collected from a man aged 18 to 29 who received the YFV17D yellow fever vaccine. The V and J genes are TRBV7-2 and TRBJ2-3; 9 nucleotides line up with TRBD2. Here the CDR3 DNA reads TGTGCCAGCAGCTTACTAAACTTAGCGGGGGGCACAGATACGCAGTATTTT. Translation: CASSLLNLAGGTDTQYF. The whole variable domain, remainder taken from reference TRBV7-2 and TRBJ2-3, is GAGVSQSPSNKVTEKGKDVELRCDPISGHTALYWYRQSLGQGLEFLIYFQGNSAPDKSGLPSDRFSAERTGGSVSTLTIQRTQQEDSAVYLCASSLLNLAGGTDTQYFGPGTRLTVL.